This entry lists 7 T cell receptor beta chains sequenced from one sample in a study of control samples from healthy donors and cancer patients. Here immunoSEQ multiplex PCR was the method, and the copy in TCRdb shows in-frame clones only, minus some. The repertoire consists of tens of thousands of clones, with approximately 84% occurring once and the leading ten covering roughly 40%. The sample consisted of PBMCs. These receptors all come from a man aged 65 to 79 with lung cancer.

CDR3 DNA: TGTGCCAGCAGTCTAGGACAGGGGGTCCCCGGGGAGCTGTTTTTT. Its protein product is CASSLGQGVPGELFF. V is TRBV7-9 and J is TRBJ2-2, with 10 bases identical to TRBD1. V shed 6 bases and J 6 bases; nucleotides not matched to a gene: 7. There are 15 residues in the CDR3. Germline CDR1 SEHNR, CDR2 FQNEAQ (reference sequence).

The rearrangement links TRBV5-1 to TRBJ2-2; D is tentatively TRBD1 or TRBD2 (6 bases each). Germline assignment: CDR1 SGHRS and CDR2 YFSETQ. The CDR3 covers 13 residues. V shed 4 bases and J shed 3 bases, with 7 bases lying between them. CDR3 residues: CASSRGDTGELFF. The CDR3 region has the DNA TGCGCCAGCAGCAGGGGGGACACCGGGGAGCTGTTTTTT.

J is TRBJ1-6 and V is TRBV7-2; TRBD1 might be the D (5 bases). CDR1 is SGHTA, CDR2 FQGNSA, per germline. Trimming removed 6 bases from V and 2 bases from J, with 14 bases in between. This CDR3 has 16 residues. CDR3 sequence reads: CASRRGDRTYNSPLHF. CDR3 coding DNA: TGTGCCAGCAGAAGAGGGGACCGAACCTATAATTCACCCCTCCACTTT. The full variable domain, completed using reference TRBV7-2 and TRBJ1-6, is GAGVSQSPSNKVTEKGKDVELRCDPISGHTALYWYRQSLGQGLEFLIYFQGNSAPDKSGLPSDRFSAERTGGSVSTLTIQRTQQEDSAVYLCASRRGDRTYNSPLHFGNGTRLTVT.

The chain is built from TRBV19 and TRBJ1-5; 8 bases match TRBD1. The CDR3 sequence is 14 residues long. The germline CDR1 and CDR2 sequences are LNHDA and SQIVND (reference sequence). V was clipped by 10 bases and J by 2 bases; unmatched bases: 7. CDR3 in DNA: TGTGCCACCCAGGACAGGGCGCGCAATCAGCCCCAGCATTTT. This sequence encodes CATQDRARNQPQHF. Based on the CDR3 plus reference TRBV19 and TRBJ1-5, the full variable domain is DGGITQSPKYLFRKEGQNVTLSCEQNLNHDAMYWYRQDPGQGLRLIYYSQIVNDFQKGDIAEGYSVSREKKESFPLTVTSAQKNPTAFYLCATQDRARNQPQHFGDGTRLSIL.

V and J are TRBV27 and TRBJ1-1; 7 bases map to TRBD1. Germline values: CDR1 MNHEY, CDR2 SMNVEV (reference sequence). CDR3 size: 13 residues. J gave up 0 bases and V 6 bases, and 1 base lay outside the gene matches. The CDR3 DNA reads TGTGCCAGCAGGGGACAGTTGAACACTGAAGCTTTCTTT. Its protein is CASRGQLNTEAFF.

The CDR3 region is CASSKSSGEDTQYF. The CDR3 DNA is TGTGCCAGCAGCAAATCTAGCGGGGAAGATACGCAGTATTTT. The chain carries TRBV21-1 and TRBJ2-3; TRBD2, as called in the table, went unchecked against the DNA. TRBV21-1 is classified as a pseudogene. The CDR3 totals 14 residues.

The rearrangement uses TRBV28 and TRBJ2-7, with D perhaps TRBD1 (5 bases). Between the trimmed V and J ends, which lost 6 bases and 2 bases, there was a span of 11 bases. This CDR3 spans 13 amino acids. From germline, CDR1 is MDHEN and CDR2 SYDVKM. CDR3 nucleotides: TGTGCCAGCAGGGTAGGGGCGGCCTACGAGCAGTACTTC. Translation gives CASRVGAAYEQYF.